The 12 T cell receptor beta chains given below trace back to one sample, sequenced in a study of T-cell memory formation after mild COVID-19. TCRdb ran MiXCR on the 5' RACE reads and lists one entry per CDR3 protein. The sample contains 250,000 to 350,000 distinct CDR3 sequences, approximately 19% of which appear only once. Sequenced input: PBMCs or a T cell subset sorted from them (not recorded which). The receptors were sampled from a man younger than 35 who had mild COVID-19 (a few samples of this study predate the infection). Cell type and time point are not known.

This clonotype was detected once. This sequence joins TRBV6-5 and TRBJ1-1; unclear D gene. V lost 6 bases and J lost 6, with 20 bases in between. This CDR3 is 15 amino acids long. Per germline, CDR1 MNHEY and CDR2 SVGAGI. Here the CDR3 reads CASSLSTPSDAEAFF. CDR3 DNA sequence: TGTGCCAGCAGCCTGTCTACCCCCAGCGACGCTGAAGCTTTCTTT.

This clonotype has more than one count but fewer than ten. CDR3 nucleotides: TGCGCCAGCAGCTTGGCGACAGGGCGCACAGATACGCAGTATTTT. Its translation: CASSLATGRTDTQYF. This rearrangement joins TRBV5-1 to TRBJ2-3, with 7 bases matching TRBD1. V lost 0 bases and J lost 1; bases outside the gene matches: 2. Germline CDR1 SGHRS, CDR2 YFSETQ. This CDR3 has 15 residues. Filled out from reference TRBV5-1 and TRBJ2-3, the complete variable domain reads KAGVTQTPRYLIKTRGQQVTLSCSPISGHRSVSWYQQTPGQGLQFLFEYFSETQRNKGNFPGRFSGRQFSNSRSEMNVSTLELGDSALYLCASSLATGRTDTQYFGPGTRLTVL.

This chain links TRBV5-5 with TRBJ2-3; D is ambiguous. Germline CDR1 reads SGHKS; CDR2 reads YYEKEE (reference sequence). This CDR3 is 14 amino acids long. V was trimmed by 4 bases and J by 1 base, leaving 10 bases between them. The CDR3 bases are TGTGCCAGCAGCCTCCTAGTACGCACAGATACGCAGTATTTT. It translates to CASSLLVRTDTQYF. Variable domain in full (rest from reference TRBV5-5 and TRBJ2-3): DAGVTQSPTHLIKTRGQQVTLRCSPISGHKSVSWYQQVLGQGPQFIFQYYEKEERGRGNFPDRFSARQFPNYSSELNVNALLLGDSALYLCASSLLVRTDTQYFGPGTRLTVL.

The chain links TRBV7-2 to TRBJ2-2; D gene uncertain. The CDR3 totals 15 residues. V shed 4 bases and J shed 1 base, with 10 bases lying between them. Germline CDR1 SGHTA, CDR2 FQGNSA. The CDR3 DNA sequence: TGTGCCAGCAGCTACGAGACCGGGAACACCGGGGAGCTGTTTTTT. It encodes CASSYETGNTGELFF.

The rearrangement uses TRBV7-8 and TRBJ1-4; a possible D gene is TRBD1 (6 bases). Looked up from germline, CDR1 is SGHVS and CDR2 is FQNEAQ. This CDR3 has 17 amino acids. V was pared by 2 bases and J by 3 bases, with 16 bases between. CDR3 nucleotide sequence: TGTGCCAGCAGCTTAAGGCCTGGGGGCAAGGCTAATGAAAAACTGTTTTTT. Its translation is CASSLRPGGKANEKLFF. The whole variable domain, filled in from reference TRBV7-8 and TRBJ1-4, reads GAGVSQSPRYKVAKRGQDVALRCDPISGHVSLFWYQQALGQGPEFLTYFQNEAQLDKSGLPSDRFFAERPEGSVSTLKIQRTQQEDSAVYLCASSLRPGGKANEKLFFGSGTQLSVL.

In its sample, this clonotype was seen a few times. The CDR3 sequence is CASSPLGGREWKQYF. The DNA for the CDR3 is TGTGCCAGCAGTCCCCTTGGGGGGCGCGAGTGGAAGCAGTATTTT. This chain connects TRBV27 to TRBJ2-3; either TRBD1 or TRBD2 may supply D (6 bases each). The CDR3 totals 15 residues. From germline, CDR1 is MNHEY and CDR2 SMNVEV (reference sequence). V shed 5 bases and J shed 11 bases, with 23 bases lying between them.

This rearrangement joins TRBV3-1 to TRBJ2-2; TRBD1 matches 8 bases. CDR1 LGHDT and CDR2 YNNKEL come from the germline V gene (reference sequence). The CDR3 totals 17 residues. Trimming at V came to 4 bases and at J to 1 base, leaving 8 bases not matched to a gene. The DNA of the CDR3 is TGTGCCAGCAGCCGGCCTAGGGGACAGGAGAACACCGGGGAGCTGTTTTTT. It yields the protein CASSRPRGQENTGELFF.

This clonotype occurred a few times. The chain joins TRBV7-9 to TRBJ2-5; 7 bases fit TRBD2. The CDR3 consists of 17 residues. Trimming removed 2 bases from V and 7 bases from J; junction bases left unmatched: 16. CDR1 SEHNR and CDR2 FQNEAQ come from the germline V gene (reference sequence). The CDR3 region is CASSLPSGAFTGRTQYF. The CDR3, as DNA: TGTGCCAGCAGCTTACCCAGCGGGGCATTTACTGGGCGGACCCAGTACTTC.

J is TRBJ2-7 and V is TRBV12-3 or TRBV12-4; TRBD2 matches at 10 bases. This CDR3 contains 14 residues. V lost 5 bases, J lost 3 bases, and 4 bases stayed unmatched. The CDR3 DNA is TGTGCCAGCAGTCCCCTAGCGGGGGACTACGAGCAGTACTTC. Protein sequence: CASSPLAGDYEQYF.

As DNA, the CDR3 is TGTGCCAGCAGTCCCCCCACGGCGGGCCGGACTAATGAAAAACTGTTTTTT. It encodes CASSPPTAGRTNEKLFF. This chain links TRBV12-3 or TRBV12-4 with TRBJ1-4; D remains unclear. Trimming removed 5 bases from V and 2 bases from J, with 18 bases in between. The CDR3 extends over 17 amino acids.

This clonotype showed up many times. One end of the junction does not line up with germline, which may come from a read error. The chain joins TRBV5-1 to TRBJ2-6; D may be TRBD1 or TRBD2 (5 bases each). There are 14 residues in the CDR3. Germline V lookup: CDR1 SGHRS, CDR2 YFSETQ. CDR3 bases: TGTGCCAGCAGTTCAGGGAGTGGGGCCAACGTCCTGACTTTC. It is translated as CASSSGSGANVLTF.

The rearrangement links TRBV24-1 to TRBJ2-5, with unresolved D. With 2 bases removed from V and 5 bases from J, the gap between germline ends came to 5 bases. The CDR3 spans 12 residues. CDR1 KGHDR and CDR2 SFDVKD come from the germline V gene. The CDR3 region is CATSDYTETQYF. The CDR3 DNA sequence: TGTGCCACCAGTGATTACACGGAGACCCAGTACTTC.